This entry concerns a single T cell receptor beta chain. Its antigen is as yet unknown. The data were obtained in a study of PD-1 blockade in classical Hodgkin lymphoma. Study observations and caveats: Relapsed/refractory patients reportedly had lower baseline diversity than newly diagnosed patients. Possible causes of repertoire differences, disease activity or prior therapy, remain undefined.

TCRdb keeps only in-frame clones here, not all; method: immunoSEQ multiplex PCR. The sample consists of roughly 31,000 clones, roughly 90% of them appearing once. From germline, CDR1 is SGDLS and CDR2 YYNGEE. After removal of 0 bases from V and 8 bases from J, the junction contained 4 bases not matched to a gene. This CDR3 comprises 15 residues. The time point was: newly diagnosed, previously untreated cHL patient sample. The authors purified CD4+ T cells from thawed PBMCs by magnetic negative selection. Comparison came from newly diagnosed, untreated classical Hodgkin lymphoma PBMCs. This chain uses TRBV9 with TRBJ2-2, with TRBD2 identical over 10 bases. This TCR was sampled from a human donor with classical Hodgkin lymphoma. Sequences were obtained from CD4+ T cells from blood. The CDR3 loop is CASSVVLAGEGELFF. The CDR3 DNA sequence: TGTGCCAGCAGCGTAGTTCTAGCGGGAGAGGGGGAGCTGTTTTTT.